The 19 T cell receptor beta chains given below trace back to one sample, sequenced in a study of cytotoxic CD8 clonotypes in ibrutinib-treated CLL. Profiling relied on immunoSEQ multiplex PCR, and the TCRdb table lists in-frame clones only, not all of them. The profile shows fewer than 300,000 clones, 76% of them singletons. The material sequenced was PBMCs, taken at disease progression, from a patient treated with ibrutinib. The receptor source for this set is a human donor with chronic lymphocytic leukemia.

J is TRBJ1-6 and V is TRBV5-5; tentative D call: TRBD1 (5 bases). This CDR3 region has 14 residues. V lost 4 bases to trimming and J lost 7 bases, with 12 bases between them. Per the germline V gene, CDR1 is SGHKS and CDR2 is YYEKEE (reference sequence). CDR3: CASSHPGQNSPLHF. Written as DNA, the CDR3 is TGTGCCAGCAGCCACCCGGGGCAGAATTCACCCCTCCACTTT.

A few counts support this clone. The rearrangement joins TRBV18 to TRBJ2-3, with a possible D match to TRBD1 (6 bases). Trimming left V 3 bases short and J 8 bases short, with 24 bases between. Per the germline V gene, CDR1 is KGHSH and CDR2 is LQKENI. The CDR3 contains 17 residues. The CDR3 DNA reads TGTGCCAGCTCACCGGACAGCTTGACGGAGGTGGTTGGTACGCAGTATTTT. Encoded protein: CASSPDSLTEVVGTQYF.

This chain links TRBV6-1 with TRBJ2-7; D is possibly TRBD1 (6 bases). CDR3 length: 16 residues. The germline gives CDR1 MNHNS, CDR2 SASEGT. The V gene lost 2 bases and the J gene lost 2 bases, with 16 bases spanning the gap. This chain's CDR3 is CASSEYDTRGPYEQYF. The DNA of the CDR3 is TGTGCCAGCAGTGAATACGATACCAGGGGCCCCTACGAGCAGTACTTC.

This CDR3 reads CASSGTGGSYNEQFF. CDR3 coding DNA: TGTGCCAGCAGTGGGACAGGGGGCTCCTACAATGAGCAGTTCTTC. The rearrangement uses TRBV2 and TRBJ2-1; 10 bases are a match to TRBD1. V trimming: 4 bases; J trimming: 0 bases; junction bases outside the gene matches: 0. This CDR3 has 15 residues. Germline V CDR1 and CDR2: SNHLY, FYNNEI. The whole variable domain, remainder taken from reference TRBV2 and TRBJ2-1, is EPEVTQTPSHQVTQMGQEVILRCVPISNHLYFYWYRQILGQKVEFLVSFYNNEISEKSEIFDDQFSVERPDGSNFTLKIRSTKLEDSAMYFCASSGTGGSYNEQFFGPGTRLTVL.

This clone was counted only a few times. Here the CDR3 DNA reads TGTGCCAGCTCAGCACAAGAGACCCAGTACTTC. This translates into CASSAQETQYF. V and J are TRBV18 and TRBJ2-5, with unresolved D. The CDR3 length is 11 residues. V lost 5 bases and J lost 2, with 3 bases in between. Germline V gene data show CDR1 as KGHSH and CDR2 as LQKENI.

This clone turned up a few times. The chain uses TRBV7-8 and TRBJ1-2, with 9 nucleotides matching TRBD1. The CDR3 has 14 amino acids. Germline V lookup: CDR1 SGHVS, CDR2 FQNEAQ. V gave up 5 bases and J gave up 8 bases; unmatched junction bases: 9. CDR3 amino acids: CASSPWDRDLGYTF. CDR3 bases: TGTGCCAGCAGCCCGTGGGACAGGGATTTGGGCTACACCTTC. The full variable domain, its missing parts supplied by reference TRBV7-8 and TRBJ1-2, is GAGVSQSPRYKVAKRGQDVALRCDPISGHVSLFWYQQALGQGPEFLTYFQNEAQLDKSGLPSDRFFAERPEGSVSTLKIQRTQQEDSAVYLCASSPWDRDLGYTFGSGTRLTVV.

In its sample, this clone was seen a few times. The chain is built from TRBV5-1 and TRBJ2-3, with D possibly being TRBD1 (6 bases). Germline CDR1 reads SGHRS; CDR2 reads YFSETQ. The CDR3 covers 13 residues. V lost 0 bases to trimming and J lost 4 bases, with 6 bases between them. CDR3 residues: CASSLEGADTQYF. The CDR3 nucleotides read TGCGCCAGCAGCTTGGAGGGGGCAGATACGCAGTATTTT.

V and J are TRBV5-1 and TRBJ2-3, with no clear D. Germline loops: CDR1 SGHRS, CDR2 YFSETQ. The CDR3 has 16 residues. V was clipped by 4 bases and J by 0 bases, with 15 bases between them. The DNA of the CDR3 is TGCGCCAGCAGCCTTCGTTCAGCTGATAGCACAGATACGCAGTATTTT. It encodes CASSLRSADSTDTQYF.

This chain connects TRBV9 to TRBJ2-1, with D perhaps TRBD1 or TRBD2 (6 bases each). This CDR3 is 15 amino acids long. V was cut by 0 bases and J by 7 bases, with 14 bases left in between. The V gene's germline CDR1 is SGDLS and CDR2 YYNGEE. The CDR3: CASSVAWGAGNEQFF. The CDR3 DNA is TGTGCCAGCAGCGTAGCCTGGGGGGCGGGGAATGAGCAGTTCTTC.

V usage is TRBV11-2 and J usage is TRBJ1-4; D possibly corresponds to TRBD1 (5 bases). This CDR3 comprises 14 residues. V lost 4 bases and J 8 bases, leaving 14 bases between the germline ends. CDR1 is SGHAT and CDR2 is FQNNGV in the germline V gene. This CDR3 reads CASSSGRALEKLFF. The CDR3 DNA sequence: TGTGCCAGCAGCTCGGGCAGGGCCCTGGAAAAACTGTTTTTT.

This rearrangement joins TRBV19 to TRBJ2-5; 7 nucleotides line up with TRBD2. V was clipped by 6 bases and J by 8 bases; unmatched bases: 12. Germline assignment: CDR1 LNHDA and CDR2 SQIVND (reference sequence). The CDR3 runs to 14 residues. This chain's CDR3 is CASSPGGTSKTQYF. CDR3 DNA: TGTGCCAGTAGCCCGGGAGGAACCTCCAAAACCCAGTACTTC.

CDR3 bases: TGTGCCAGCAGCCCTAGTGTCGGCGCCTACGAGCAGTACTTC. Its translation: CASSPSVGAYEQYF. The chain employs TRBV5-4 and TRBJ2-7, with no clear D. The CDR3 extends over 14 amino acids. Germline values: CDR1 SGHNT, CDR2 YYREEE (reference sequence). V was cut by 4 bases and J by 2 bases, with 13 bases left in between.

V is TRBV4-1 and J is TRBJ2-7, with D perhaps given as TRBD1 or TRBD2 (5 bases each). This CDR3 has 15 amino acids. Trimming took 5 bases from V and 7 from J, leaving 21 bases between them. The germline V gene has CDR1 MGHRA and CDR2 YSYEKL. In DNA, the CDR3 is TGCGCCAGCAGCTCATATTCCTCAGGGAGCTGGGAGCAGTACTTC. Translated, it gives CASSSYSSGSWEQYF.

This clone was counted a single time. V and J are TRBV5-6 and TRBJ2-3, with 8 bases lining up with TRBD2. Germline V gives CDR1 SGHDT, CDR2 YYEEEE. The CDR3 spans 18 residues. The V gene end was trimmed by 4 bases and the J gene end by 4 bases; junction bases not matched to a gene: 17. CDR3 residues: CASSQPTPGLGTADTQYF. CDR3 nucleotides: TGTGCCAGCAGCCAACCAACCCCGGGACTAGGAACCGCAGATACGCAGTATTTT. The variable domain in full, completed from reference TRBV5-6 and TRBJ2-3, reads DAGVTQSPTHLIKTRGQQVTLRCSPKSGHDTVSWYQQALGQGPQFIFQYYEEEERQRGNFPDRFSGHQFPNYSSELNVNALLLGDSALYLCASSQPTPGLGTADTQYFGPGTRLTVL.

As DNA, the CDR3 is TGTGCCAGCAGCTTAGGTTTATATGGGGTCGGGGAGCTGTTTTTT. Its protein product is CASSLGLYGVGELFF. V and J are TRBV11-3 and TRBJ2-2; no clear D gene. CDR3 length: 15 amino acids. CDR1 and CDR2 (germline): SGHNT, YENEEA. V lost 1 base and J 7 bases, leaving 13 bases between the germline ends.

The rearrangement links TRBV6-6 to TRBJ2-7; a possible D gene is TRBD2 (6 bases). The V end lost 2 bases, the J end lost 1 base, and 12 bases lay between the germline ends. CDR3 length: 15 amino acids. Germline CDR1 reads MNHNY; CDR2 reads SVGAGI (reference sequence). CDR3: CASSYRGGGSYEQYF. The CDR3 bases are TGTGCCAGCAGTTACCGCGGCGGAGGGTCCTACGAGCAGTACTTC.

The chain uses TRBV19 and TRBJ2-7, with 14 bases aligning to TRBD2. The V and J ends lost 2 bases and 3 bases, in that order; junction bases with no gene match: 9. Germline-derived CDR1 and CDR2 are LNHDA and SQIVND (reference sequence). This CDR3 is built from 18 residues. CDR3 in DNA: TGTGCCAGTAGTATATCTGCGCGGACTAGCGGGAGGAACTACGAGCAGTACTTC. It codes for CASSISARTSGRNYEQYF. The variable domain in full, with the rest retrieved from reference TRBV19 and TRBJ2-7, is DGGITQSPKYLFRKEGQNVTLSCEQNLNHDAMYWYRQDPGQGLRLIYYSQIVNDFQKGDIAEGYSVSREKKESFPLTVTSAQKNPTAFYLCASSISARTSGRNYEQYFGPGTRLTVT.

This chain joins TRBV7-9 and TRBJ2-3, with 9 positions matching TRBD1. This CDR3 is 15 amino acids long. Per germline, CDR1 SEHNR and CDR2 FQNEAQ (reference sequence). J was trimmed by 5 bases and V by 2 bases; bases with no gene match: 5. The CDR3 coding sequence is TGTGCCAGCAGCTTACTCCGGACAGGGGTAGATACGCAGTATTTT. Translating it yields CASSLLRTGVDTQYF. Variable domain in full (rest from reference TRBV7-9 and TRBJ2-3): DTGVSQNPRHKITKRGQNVTFRCDPISEHNRLYWYRQTLGQGPEFLTYFQNEAQLEKSRLLSDRFSAERPKGSFSTLEIQRTEQGDSAMYLCASSLLRTGVDTQYFGPGTRLTVL.

CDR3 nucleotide sequence: TGTGCCAGCACCCTTGGACAGGGGGTTTGGACGAATCAGCCCCAGCATTTT. It codes for CASTLGQGVWTNQPQHF. This sequence joins TRBV28 and TRBJ1-5; 10 bases are shared with TRBD1. There are 17 residues in the CDR3. V gave up 7 bases and J gave up 4 bases; unmatched junction bases: 13. Germline V gene lookup returns CDR1 MDHEN and CDR2 SYDVKM.